What follows are 21 T cell receptor beta chains derived from one specimen sequenced in a study of shared clonotypes between healthy human individuals. Data came from immunoSEQ multiplex PCR; TCRdb stores just in-frame clones and leaves some out. The sample lists 2 million to 2.5 million clones, 80% to 95% occurring once. Sequenced sample: naive CD4+ T cells from PBMCs. Described subset: CD45RA+ positively selected. Receptors were obtained from a man in his late teens or twenties in good health. Some clones in this sample may be carry-over from other donors' samples.

Points on this clone: No conserved phenylalanine or tryptophan ends this CDR3, so it is likely a read error. The DNA is omitted, as the CDR3 cannot be located on it reliably, and the CDR3 follows TCRdb's listing. The chain has TRBV27 and TRBJ2-7. The CDR3 sequence runs 12 residues, both termini included. Germline-derived CDR1 and CDR2 are MNHEY and SMNVEV (reference sequence). CDR3 loop: CASSWKAPDRTA.

V gene TRBV18 combines with J gene TRBJ2-1; TRBD1 matches at 9 bases. The length of the CDR3 is 13 residues. With 4 bases clipped from V and 13 bases from J, the junction kept 8 bases outside the gene matches. From germline, CDR1 is KGHSH and CDR2 LQKENI. The CDR3: CASSQATGGSQFF. CDR3 in DNA: TGTGCCAGCTCACAAGCTACAGGGGGCTCTCAGTTCTTC.

As to this clone: This sample includes further DNA sequences coding for the same CDR3. The chain recombines TRBV29-1 with TRBJ2-7; no reliable D call. V was clipped by 4 bases and J by 1 base, with 5 bases between them. Germline CDR1 is SQVTM and CDR2 is ANQGSEA. The CDR3 length is 11 residues. CDR3 sequence (DNA): TGCAGCGTTGCACGTTCCTACGAGCAGTACTTC. This gives the protein CSVARSYEQYF.

The V and J genes are TRBV7-9 and TRBJ1-2; 7 nucleotides agree with TRBD1. The CDR3 sequence is 14 residues long. CDR1 is SEHNR, CDR2 FQNEAQ, per germline (reference sequence). The V segment lost 3 bases and the J segment 6 bases; nucleotides outside the gene matches: 7. CDR3 loop: CASSFSTGSNGYTF. As DNA, the CDR3 is TGTGCCAGCAGCTTTTCGACAGGGAGCAATGGCTACACCTTC. The full variable domain, with the rest looked up from reference TRBV7-9 and TRBJ1-2, is DTGVSQNPRHKITKRGQNVTFRCDPISEHNRLYWYRQTLGQGPEFLTYFQNEAQLEKSRLLSDRFSAERPKGSFSTLEIQRTEQGDSAMYLCASSFSTGSNGYTFGSGTRLTVV.

The chain has TRBV28 and TRBJ1-1; possibly TRBD1 for D (5 bases). This CDR3 contains 16 residues. The V gene lost 5 bases and the J gene lost 1 base, with 17 bases spanning the gap. In germline, CDR1 is MDHEN, CDR2 SYDVKM. CDR3 residues: CASSGNGANENTEAFF. The CDR3 DNA sequence: TGTGCCAGCAGTGGCAACGGGGCGAACGAGAACACTGAAGCTTTCTTT.

This chain connects TRBV19 to TRBJ2-3; D gene ambiguous. The CDR3 extends over 13 amino acids. The V gene's germline CDR1 is LNHDA and CDR2 SQIVND (reference sequence). Trimming cost V 6 bases and J 6 bases, with 13 bases left between them. The CDR3 protein is CASSLMTSDTQYF. CDR3 DNA: TGTGCCAGTAGCCTGATGACGTCTGATACGCAGTATTTT. The full variable domain, with the rest looked up from reference TRBV19 and TRBJ2-3, is DGGITQSPKYLFRKEGQNVTLSCEQNLNHDAMYWYRQDPGQGLRLIYYSQIVNDFQKGDIAEGYSVSREKKESFPLTVTSAQKNPTAFYLCASSLMTSDTQYFGPGTRLTVL.

This chain joins TRBV7-2 and TRBJ2-3; TRBD2 matches 8 bases. The CDR3 length is 14 residues. CDR1 is SGHTA and CDR2 is FQGNSA in the germline V gene. Trimming cost V 5 bases and J 4 bases; bases outside gene matches: 5. The CDR3 protein is CASSPGLAADTQYF. The CDR3 DNA sequence: TGTGCCAGCAGCCCAGGACTAGCAGCAGATACGCAGTATTTT.

The rearrangement joins TRBV5-1 to TRBJ2-5, with TRBD2 identical over 14 bases. CDR3 length: 16 amino acids. The junction had 5 bases not matched to a gene; V was cut back by 2 bases and J by 5 bases. Germline CDR1 reads SGHRS; CDR2 reads YFSETQ. Here the CDR3 reads CASSFGTSGSLETQYF. CDR3 bases: TGCGCCAGCAGCTTCGGGACTAGCGGGAGTCTGGAGACCCAGTACTTC.

The chain joins TRBV9 to TRBJ1-3; no clear D gene. The V and J ends lost 0 bases and 3 bases respectively, with 13 bases between them. The CDR3 totals 16 residues. Germline V gene data show CDR1 as SGDLS and CDR2 as YYNGEE. As DNA, the CDR3 is TGTGCCAGCAGCGTAGAGGCGCTGGGCGTTGGAAACACCATATATTTT. Residues: CASSVEALGVGNTIYF.

This sequence joins TRBV11-2 and TRBJ1-1; no firm D call. The V gene lost 5 bases and the J gene lost 1 base, with 11 bases spanning the gap. Germline V gene sequence: CDR1 SGHAT, CDR2 FQNNGV. This CDR3 is 14 amino acids long. CDR3 amino acids: CASSPRTKNTEAFF. The CDR3 DNA is TGTGCCAGCAGCCCACGGACCAAGAACACTGAAGCTTTCTTT.

The gene calls are TRBV5-1 and TRBJ1-5; a weak D match, TRBD1 (6 bases). Germline V gene lookup returns CDR1 SGHRS and CDR2 YFSETQ. Deletions cut 0 bases from V and 6 bases from J, with 13 bases between. The CDR3 is 15 amino acids. CDR3 residues: CASSLGDIQFQPQHF. The DNA of the CDR3 is TGCGCCAGCAGCTTGGGGGACATACAATTTCAGCCCCAGCATTTT.

The V call is TRBV6-5, the J call TRBJ2-3; TRBD1 might be the D (6 bases). Germline V gene data show CDR1 as MNHEY and CDR2 as SVGAGI. This CDR3 contains 14 residues. V gave up 2 bases and J gave up 8 bases, with 14 bases separating them. For the CDR3, the DNA is TGTGCCAGCAGTTACCTACAGACAGGAACTACGCAGTATTTT. It specifies CASSYLQTGTTQYF.

J is TRBJ1-1 and V is TRBV21-1. TRBV21-1 is reported as a pseudogene. This CDR3 has 15 residues. Here the CDR3 DNA reads TGTGCCAGCAGCGCCTTCGCGGGTCGGAACACTGAAGCTTTCTTT. Its translation is CASSAFAGRNTEAFF.

This chain connects TRBV27 to TRBJ1-5; no clear D. The CDR3 totals 17 residues. The V gene lost 10 bases and the J gene lost 0 bases, with 22 bases spanning the gap. CDR1 and CDR2 (germline): MNHEY, SMNVEV (reference sequence). The CDR3 bases are TGTGCCACCAATTCCGCCCGGGCTGATATTAGCAATCAGCCCCAGCATTTT. Translation gives CATNSARADISNQPQHF.

This chain uses TRBV9 with TRBJ1-5; no firm D call. This CDR3 contains 15 residues. Germline V gene lookup returns CDR1 SGDLS and CDR2 YYNGEE. Trimming took 0 bases from V and 4 from J, leaving 11 bases between them. CDR3: CASSVANRCNQPQHF. The CDR3, as DNA: TGTGCCAGCAGCGTAGCTAACCGATGTAATCAGCCCCAGCATTTT.

Details on this clone: The sample has other DNA sequences that encode this CDR3 too. This rearrangement joins TRBV12-5 to TRBJ2-3, with D perhaps matching TRBD2 (5 bases). This CDR3 is built from 13 residues. Germline V CDR1 and CDR2: LGHNT, FRNRAP. Trimming pared 5 bases from V and 2 bases from J, leaving 8 bases between. CDR3 nucleotide sequence: TGTGCTAGTGGTCCGGGGTCCACAGATACGCAGTATTTT. It encodes CASGPGSTDTQYF.

The V call is TRBV6-6, the J call TRBJ1-2, with D perhaps matching TRBD1 (5 bases). Trimming removed 2 bases from V and 1 base from J, with 8 bases in between. CDR3 length: 14 residues. Looked up from germline, CDR1 is MNHNY and CDR2 is SVGAGI (reference sequence). The DNA for the CDR3 is TGTGCCAGCAGTTACCGGGGGGATAACTATGGCTACACCTTC. It encodes CASSYRGDNYGYTF.

This chain links TRBV4-1 with TRBJ2-1; unclear D gene. Germline CDR1 is MGHRA and CDR2 is YSYEKL. The CDR3 has 16 residues. V gave up 2 bases and J gave up 0 bases, with 11 bases separating them. The CDR3 protein is CASSQKGRSSYNEQFF. For the CDR3, the DNA is TGCGCCAGCAGCCAAAAAGGACGGAGCTCCTACAATGAGCAGTTCTTC.

V gene TRBV27 combines with J gene TRBJ2-6; D may match TRBD1 or TRBD2 (6 bases each). V lost 8 bases and J lost 12, with 26 bases in between. Germline values: CDR1 MNHEY, CDR2 SMNVEV (reference sequence). This CDR3 is built from 16 residues. The CDR3: CASLESWGARVGVLTF. CDR3 coding DNA: TGTGCCAGCCTTGAATCTTGGGGGGCACGGGTCGGCGTCCTGACTTTC.

This chain links TRBV29-1 with TRBJ2-7, with 11 positions matching TRBD1. This CDR3 comprises 12 residues. The germline gives CDR1 SQVTM, CDR2 ANQGSEA. The V and J ends lost 7 bases and 3 bases, in that order; junction bases with no gene match: 2. CDR3 DNA: TGCAGCGGGGGGACAGGGGGCTACGAGCAGTACTTC. It codes for CSGGTGGYEQYF.

The genes are TRBV6-1 and TRBJ1-3, with D unresolved. V was clipped by 2 bases and J by 4 bases, with 6 bases between them. Germline V lookup: CDR1 MNHNS, CDR2 SASEGT. The CDR3 is 13 amino acids. In nucleotides, the CDR3 is TGTGCCAGCAGTGAAAATAACGGAAACACCATATATTTT. It codes for CASSENNGNTIYF.